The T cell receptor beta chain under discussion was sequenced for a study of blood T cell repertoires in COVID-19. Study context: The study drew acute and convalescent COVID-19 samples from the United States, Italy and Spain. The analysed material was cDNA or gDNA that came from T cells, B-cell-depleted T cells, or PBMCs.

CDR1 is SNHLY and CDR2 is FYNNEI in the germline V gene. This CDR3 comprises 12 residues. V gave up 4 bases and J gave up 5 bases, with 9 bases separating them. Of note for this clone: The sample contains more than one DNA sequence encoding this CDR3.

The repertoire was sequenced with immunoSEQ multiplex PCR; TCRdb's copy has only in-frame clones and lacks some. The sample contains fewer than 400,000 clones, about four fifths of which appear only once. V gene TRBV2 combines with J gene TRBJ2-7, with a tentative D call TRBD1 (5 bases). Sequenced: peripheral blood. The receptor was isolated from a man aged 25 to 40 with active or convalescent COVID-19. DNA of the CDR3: TGTGCCAGCAGTGTAGGGGTAAACGAGCAGTACTTC. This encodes CASSVGVNEQYF.